This note documents a single TCR beta chain sequence. The data stem from a study of blood T cell repertoires in COVID-19. Turning to the study itself: Donors in the United States, Italy and Spain gave samples during acute or convalescent COVID-19. PBMCs, B-cell-depleted T cells, or T cells were the source of the cDNA or gDNA that made up the material.

The V gene's germline CDR1 is SEHNR and CDR2 FQNEAQ (reference sequence). The length of the CDR3 is 19 residues. With V trimmed by 0 bases and J by 4 bases, 13 bases remained unmatched. Original handling: The authors estimated nucleated cell counts from reference gene primer amplification. Data came from immunoSEQ multiplex PCR; TCRdb stores just in-frame clones and leaves some out. V and J calls and clone size are those listed in that table; D and trimming were worked out from the DNA. The data show approximately 160,000 clones, roughly 84% seen once. This TCR derives from a woman in her sixties with acute or convalescent COVID-19. The rearrangement joins TRBV7-9 to TRBJ2-3, with 10 nucleotides matching TRBD2. The sequenced sample consisted of peripheral blood. CDR3 sequence reads: CASSLASGGPTRRADTQYF. CDR3 sequence (DNA): TGTGCCAGCAGCTTAGCTAGCGGGGGGCCCACAAGGAGAGCAGATACGCAGTATTTT.